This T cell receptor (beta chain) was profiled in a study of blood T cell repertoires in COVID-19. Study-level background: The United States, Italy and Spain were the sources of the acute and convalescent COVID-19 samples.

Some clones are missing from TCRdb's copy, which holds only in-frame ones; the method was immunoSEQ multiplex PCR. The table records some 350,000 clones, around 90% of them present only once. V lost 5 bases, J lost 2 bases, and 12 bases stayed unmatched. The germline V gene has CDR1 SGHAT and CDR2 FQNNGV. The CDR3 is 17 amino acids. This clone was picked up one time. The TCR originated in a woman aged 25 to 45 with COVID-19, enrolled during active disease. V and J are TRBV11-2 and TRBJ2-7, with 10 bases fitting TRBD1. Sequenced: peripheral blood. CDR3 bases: TGTGCCAGCAGCCATCTCGTCGCGGACAGGGGGACCTACGAGCAGTACTTC. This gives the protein CASSHLVADRGTYEQYF.